Below, one T cell receptor beta chain is given with its context. The antigen it recognizes is unknown. Base qualities were left out, and no much larger clone turns up one base away. The entry originates in a study of cytomegalovirus exposure and HLA in healthy donors (dated by TCRdb to 2015 to 2018). In terms of the full investigation: According to an earlier analysis of a few hundred of the donors, about 180 million T cells yielded 120 million or so unique TCR beta sequences and approximately 280 Gb of sequence data. Genome-wide SNP genotypes for about three fifths of the roughly 670 donors were used in a later genetic analysis, which treated that subset as a discovery cohort. The study was designed to test whether signatures of past pathogen exposure could be identified by cataloging public T cell receptors. In an earlier analysis of 500 to 650 of the donors, high-throughput TCR beta sequencing was used to judge whether each TCR beta V gene segment behaved as functional or pseudogenic. Roughly 300 gigabases of sequencing data and 80 million or so unique TCR sequences were included in an early release covering about 620 HLA-typed donors. A later analysis re-examined previously published TCR beta repertoires from more than 550 donors and added high-resolution HLA genotyping to investigate patterns of TCR occurrence. Donor age, sex, ethnicity and CMV serostatus were compiled together with the repertoire data. The number of typed donors differed by locus: about 629-630 for A, B, C, DRB1 and DQB1; approximately 520 for DQA1; fewer than 610 for DPA1; and 450 to 480 for DPB1. Besides the first cohort of under 700 subjects, a separate validation cohort made up of roughly 130 different subjects was used. Every discovery cohort repertoire had been produced on one sequencing platform. The study profiled the T cell repertoires of 500 to 800 subjects by immunosequencing and related them to cytomegalovirus serostatus. Among the roughly 390 genotyped donors, about 85% belonged to the genetic ancestry cluster associated with self-reported Caucasian donors. The study combined high-throughput TCR immunosequencing, statistical association of individual TCRs with disease status, and machine learning to predict cytomegalovirus infection status. On average, around 230,000 unique TCR beta nucleotide sequences were sequenced per donor among a few hundred genotyped donors of the cohort, with 15% to 20% of those sequences being non-productive. Roughly five DR-DQ haplotypes were handled as single units for association and clustering, since linkage in the cohort was strong. HLA typing included class I and class II loci at four-digit resolution. In the later analysis, no new phenotypic data were used to find candidate immune exposures; instead, reliance was placed on TCR beta sequences and their occurrence across donors.

The CDR3 goes from the cysteine to the phenylalanine over 15 residues. The sequence is cut down to CDR3 DNA, 45 bases in frame from base 1. Looking up the germline V gene (reference sequence) yields CDR1 LNHDA and CDR2 SQIVND. V is trimmed back by 0 bases and J by 6 bases, and the junction contains 7 bases that no gene match accounts for. The cohort consisted of more than 650 healthy bone marrow donors. At the time of sampling, every cohort member was nominally healthy, though immune exposures that went unrecorded were likely present. The donor tested CMV seropositive, placing the donor among the 289 seropositive members of the cohort. Each donor provided a peripheral blood sample, and peripheral blood mononuclear cells were used for TCR beta sequencing. The Qiagen DNeasy Blood Extraction Kit was used to extract genomic DNA from the blood cell samples. Results the study describes overall, beyond this receptor: Some 15 rarely observed V segments, including chromosome 9 orphons, were excluded from the earlier analysis of several hundred of the donors because counts were too low. In the study, approximately 160 TCR beta chains were listed as associated with cytomegalovirus. Across donors, most TCR sequences were observed very rarely, whereas some public TCRs were present in many individuals. The classifier was reported to diagnose cytomegalovirus status with high specificity and sensitivity in both the original and validation cohorts. A further reported finding was that TCR beta sequences accurately predicted the HLA-A and HLA-B alleles for most subjects in the first cohort. The sequencing pipeline was judged likely to have produced a cluster of highly shared sequence variants as a technical artifact. A few of the identified cytomegalovirus-associated TCR beta chains were confirmed in vitro to be specific for cytomegalovirus antigens. Some IMGT-functional V segments, including TRBV6-2 and TRBV6-3, could not be distinguished by the 87-base-pair reads and were therefore excluded. When HLA alleles, especially DR and DQ, strongly co-occurred, TCR associations were difficult to assign to individual alleles. Correlated functional status among segregating V segments might be attributable to linkage disequilibrium, but an unknown experimental factor could not be ruled out. It was suggested by the authors that the approach could potentially be generalized to other disease states and immunological phenotypes. Broadly in line with IMGT annotations, most TCR beta V segments showed up in productive rearrangements about 87% or about 30% of the time in an earlier analysis of roughly 590 of the donors. In a later analysis, HLA-associated TCR beta chains were found to be more clonally expanded and to have lower generation probabilities than equally common non-associated chains. Immune exposure information for the cohort was limited to CMV serostatus. Because HLA typing was unavailable for some donors at each locus, only the typed subset was used in association tests. Roughly uniform sequencing depth across donors was assumed in presence/absence analyses, although this assumption may not hold. V-gene and J-gene trimming of TCR beta chains was associated with a missense DCLRE1C variant in a later genetic analysis, and the association was replicated in an independent cohort. Compared with the approximately 720-donor mean, donors in an Asian-associated ancestry cluster had fewer N-insertions in productive TCRs, according to a later genetic analysis. This cohort had only TCR beta chains sequenced, and the lack of alpha or paired-chain data limited which features could be detected. Several of the top co-occurrence clusters appeared to be linked to parvovirus B19, influenza, CMV and Epstein-Barr virus, according to a later analysis. In a later analysis, the rate of TCR association differed among HLA loci, with DRB1 alleles having the most associated TCRs and HLA-C alleles having the fewest. In a later analysis, most CMV-associated TCR beta chains were found to appear HLA-restricted, with HLA associations seemingly driven largely by CMV exposure. In a later analysis, about 16,000 TCR beta sequences were associated with specific HLA alleles at a false discovery rate of 0.05.

Libraries were built with the immunoSEQ multiplex PCR assay. For the multiplex PCR, a mixture combining 60 forward primers for TCR Vbeta segments and 13 reverse primers for TCR Jbeta segments was used. The CDR3 region of rearranged TCR beta genes was amplified from genomic DNA with a multiplex PCR assay. On the Illumina HiSeq System, the amplified TCR beta libraries were sequenced as 87-base-pair reads. In the paper's pipeline: A later analysis counted approximately 84 million unique TCR beta chains across the 550 to 800 repertoires, and around 9.9 million of these chains were shared by at least two donors. Raw reads were error-corrected and collapsed into unique sequences with a nearest-neighbor algorithm that merged closely related sequences to remove PCR and sequencing errors. To assign V, D and J gene segments, CDR3 sequences were aligned to IMGT reference sequences. For a sequence to be retained, a match of at least six nucleotides to both a V gene segment and a J gene segment was required. A rearrangement counted as productive if the CDR3 had no stop codons and remained in frame with V and J, and every other rearrangement counted as non-productive. Following IMGT convention, CDR3 was defined as the stretch from the second conserved V-encoded cysteine up to the conserved J-encoded phenylalanine. The earlier analysis of about 530 of the donors excluded any sequence lacking an unambiguous match to a single V gene segment. In an earlier analysis of 587 of the donors, V segments were called functional above 56.7% productive rearrangements and were called segregating when the between-donor standard deviation exceeded 5%. A statistical classification framework was developed to diagnose cytomegalovirus status using the catalog of TCR beta chain sequences. V and J gene assignment, in a later analysis, came from comparing TCR nucleotide sequences with IMGT/GENE-DB human TR gene sequences. The TCRdist pipeline was used in a later analysis to assign CDR3 sequences and most-parsimonious VDJ recombination scenarios. A later analysis defined each TCR beta chain by its CDR3 amino acid sequence plus V-gene family, and excluded reads lacking a unique V-gene family. In a later analysis, around 600 highly shared, low-generation-probability nucleotide sequences were removed to address suspected cross-contamination and a sequencing artifact. A later analysis calculated a clonal expansion index for each public chain from normalized within-repertoire ranks of inferred template counts. Generation probabilities in a later analysis came from a VDJ recombination model fitted to out-of-frame rearrangements, and those results were checked against IGoR. In a later analysis, TCR-TCR, TCR-HLA and TCR-CMV co-occurrence was scored with hypergeometric tests, and a repertoire-size bias correction was applied to TCR pairs. In a later analysis, false discovery rates were estimated by permuting HLA or CMV assignments 20 times. In a later analysis, co-occurring TCRs were grouped using DBSCAN, and TCRdist sequence similarity was added for clustering within HLA-allele-positive subsets. For co-occurrence clustering, repertoires with fewer than 30,000 or more than 120,000 public chains were excluded, along with five or six repertoires with anomalous nucleotide sharing. TCRdb retrieved this table from immuneACCESS and kept in-frame rearrangements only. Not all clones are present; in checked studies, unresolved V genes account for under half, and no reason is known for the remainder. V and J calls and clone size are as listed in that table; D and trimming were resolved from the DNA. The sample table records about 40,000 clones; roughly 89% of these occur just once. Together, the top ten hold over 10% of the sample.

The rearranged segments are TRBV19 and TRBJ2-5; 7 bases in between match TRBD1. Sequencing used PBMCs. The source of this sequence is a woman aged 40 to 50 in good health and CMV-seropositive. The DNA sequence is TGTGCCAGTAGTATAGATCTTAACAGGGGACAGACCCAGTACTTC. It is translated as CASSIDLNRGQTQYF. Reference TRBV19 and TRBJ2-5 genes cover what lies past the CDR3, so the full variable domain is DGGITQSPKYLFRKEGQNVTLSCEQNLNHDAMYWYRQDPGQGLRLIYYSQIVNDFQKGDIAEGYSVSREKKESFPLTVTSAQKNPTAFYLCASSIDLNRGQTQYFGPGTRLLVL.